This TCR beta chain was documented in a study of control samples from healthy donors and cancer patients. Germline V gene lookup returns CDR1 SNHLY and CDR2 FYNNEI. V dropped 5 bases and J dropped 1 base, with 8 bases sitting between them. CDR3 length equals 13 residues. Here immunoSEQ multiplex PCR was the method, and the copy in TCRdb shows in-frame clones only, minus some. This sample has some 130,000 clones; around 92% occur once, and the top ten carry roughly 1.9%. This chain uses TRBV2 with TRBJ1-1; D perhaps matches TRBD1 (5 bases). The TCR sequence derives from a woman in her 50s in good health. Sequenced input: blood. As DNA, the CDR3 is TGTGCCAGCAGTCGAGACAGGAACACTGAAGCTTTCTTT. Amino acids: CASSRDRNTEAFF.